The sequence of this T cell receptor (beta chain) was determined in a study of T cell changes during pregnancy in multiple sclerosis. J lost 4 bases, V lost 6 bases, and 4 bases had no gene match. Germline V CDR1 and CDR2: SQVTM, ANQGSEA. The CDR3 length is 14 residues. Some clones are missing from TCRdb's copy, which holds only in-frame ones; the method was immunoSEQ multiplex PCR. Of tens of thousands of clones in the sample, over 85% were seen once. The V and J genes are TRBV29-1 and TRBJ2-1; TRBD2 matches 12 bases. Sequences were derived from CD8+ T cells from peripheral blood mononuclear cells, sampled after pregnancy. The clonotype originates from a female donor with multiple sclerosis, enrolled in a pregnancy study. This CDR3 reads CSVGLAGGYNEQFF. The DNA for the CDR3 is TGCAGCGTAGGCCTAGCGGGAGGGTACAATGAGCAGTTCTTC.